This T cell receptor (beta chain) was obtained from a study of shared clonotypes between healthy human individuals (dated by TCRdb to the early 2020s). Concerning the study at large: The cohort comprised a couple of women and a few men aged 18 to 49 years. To increase sequencing depth and limit assay-specific biases, TCR repertoire library preparation and sequencing were carried out by different laboratories using diverse techniques. The study deeply sequenced blood TCR repertoires of several healthy adults to estimate repertoire size and the extent of clonotype sharing between individuals. Each donor's leukapheresis produced roughly between roughly 0.85 and 9.5 billion PBMCs. The full study reports these points: The genetic and exposure-history diversity represented was limited by the small number of donors. Pairwise subsampling indicated that sequencing depth was expected to affect the degree of clonotype sharing among donors. Sampling was restricted to blood, and TCR repertoires in tissues likely differ from the TCR repertoires found in blood.

Donors were healthy HIV-negative adults with no recently reported acute infections or vaccinations. Every donor was a Caucasian adult living in Nashville, Tennessee, USA. For unsorted samples, 96 million or so PBMCs were counted, and genomic DNA was extracted using the QIAamp DNA Blood Mini kit. Blood was collected by leukapheresis, and PBMCs were isolated by Ficoll-Histopaque density gradient centrifugation and then cryopreserved in liquid nitrogen vapor phase. TCR CDR3 regions were amplified from genomic DNA by multiplex PCR using the deep immunoSEQ assay. Extracted genomic DNA from each cell subset was distributed evenly across all wells of several immunoSEQ 96-well plates, and each plate was treated as a replicate. For unsorted PBMC, approximately 300 ng of genomic DNA, equivalent to about 30,000 T cell genomes, went into each replicate PCR. Genomic DNA from unsorted PBMC was sequenced over ten immunoSEQ deep assay plates. Purified libraries were measured with a Qubit 3.0 fluorometer, size-checked on a Bioanalyzer 2100, and measured again with the KAPA Library Quantification kit. Each immunoSEQ 96-well plate was sequenced on its own single-read 150-cycle Illumina NextSeq 550 flow cell. Regarding the original processing steps: The immunoSEQ output contained only junctional sequences without quality scores, so filtering could not match that applied to full-length reads. Sequences were annotated with PyIR, a Python wrapper for IgBLAST v1.9, and V/J genes and CDR3 were assigned using IMGT germline references. Any read was removed if the V/J assignment was weak (E-value above 1e-6), the CDR3 was missing, or the read contained stop codons, out-of-frame junctions, or ambiguous translated residues. V3J clonotypes were defined by identical inferred V gene, J gene, and CDR3 amino acid sequence. To compute the percentage overlap between repertoires, the number of shared unique clonotypes was divided by the size of the smaller repertoire. RTK rarefaction, the Chao1 estimator, and Recon v2.1 estimates of unobserved clonotypes were used to assess repertoire richness. Imported from immuneACCESS, the table was reduced by TCRdb to in-frame sequences with V and J called. These copies leave out some clones; in studies compared against another copy, an unresolved V gene accounts for under half, and the cause of the remainder is not known. V, J and clone size are taken as reported in that table, and D and trimming were inferred from the DNA itself. The sample includes 400,000 to 500,000 clones, with 70% to 80% observed a single time. 10% to 15% of the sample is in the top ten clones.

This clone showed up just a few times. There is no known antigen for this receptor. No qualities accompany the bases; no much larger clone lies one base away. The sequence was obtained from a woman aged 40 to 50 in good health. Some clones in this sample may be carry-over from other donors' samples. Sequenced material: PBMCs.

The DNA is as follows: TGTGCCAGCAGTGAGCGGGAGGGCCGCAATGAGCAGTTCTTC. This codes for CASSEREGRNEQFF. The chain joins TRBV6-4 to TRBJ2-1; a stretch of 9 junction bases matches TRBD2. Including the terminal cysteine and phenylalanine, the CDR3 comprises 14 residues. The read is trimmed to its CDR3 DNA, 42 bases read in frame from base 1. CDR1 is given as MRHNA and CDR2 as SNTAGT, both from the germline V gene. V ends up 3 bases short and J 6 bases short, with an unmatched junction base count of 3.